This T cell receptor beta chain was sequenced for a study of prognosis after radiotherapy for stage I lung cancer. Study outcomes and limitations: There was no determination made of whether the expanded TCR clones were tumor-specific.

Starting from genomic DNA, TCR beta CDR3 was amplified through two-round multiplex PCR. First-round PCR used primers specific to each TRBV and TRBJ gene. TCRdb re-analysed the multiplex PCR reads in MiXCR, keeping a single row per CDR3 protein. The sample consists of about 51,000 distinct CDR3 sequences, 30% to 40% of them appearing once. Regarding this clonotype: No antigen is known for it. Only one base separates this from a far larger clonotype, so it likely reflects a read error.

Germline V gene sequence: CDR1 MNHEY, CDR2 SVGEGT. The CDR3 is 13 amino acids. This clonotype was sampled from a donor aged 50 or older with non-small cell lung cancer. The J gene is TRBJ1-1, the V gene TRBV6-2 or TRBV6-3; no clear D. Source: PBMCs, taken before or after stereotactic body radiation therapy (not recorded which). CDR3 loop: CASIYSLNTEAFF. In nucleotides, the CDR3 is TGTGCCAGCATTTACTCCCTGAACACTGAAGCTTTCTTT.